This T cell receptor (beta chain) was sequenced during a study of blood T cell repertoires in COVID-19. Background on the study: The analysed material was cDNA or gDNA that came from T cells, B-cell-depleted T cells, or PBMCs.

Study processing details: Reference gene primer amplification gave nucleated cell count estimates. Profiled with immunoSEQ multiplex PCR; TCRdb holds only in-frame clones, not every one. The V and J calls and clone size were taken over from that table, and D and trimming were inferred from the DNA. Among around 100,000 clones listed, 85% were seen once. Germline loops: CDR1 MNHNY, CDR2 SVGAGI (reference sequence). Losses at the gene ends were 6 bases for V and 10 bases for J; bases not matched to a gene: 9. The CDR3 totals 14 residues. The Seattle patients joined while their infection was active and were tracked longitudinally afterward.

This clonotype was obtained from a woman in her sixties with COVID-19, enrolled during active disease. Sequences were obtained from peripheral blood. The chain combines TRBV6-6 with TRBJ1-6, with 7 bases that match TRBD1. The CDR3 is CASSFRQGSSPLHF. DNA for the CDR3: TGTGCCAGCAGCTTTCGACAGGGATCCTCACCCCTCCACTTT.